This TCR beta chain was sequenced in a study of blood T cells in healthy people across ages. A sample-barcoded 5' primer and a J-beta primer mix were used in a second PCR of roughly 7 to 11 cycles. Every single cDNA molecule received a tag from a template-switch adaptor with 12 random nucleotides. A single record per CDR3 protein comes from TCRdb applying MiXCR to the 5' RACE reads. The sample has approximately 1,100,000 distinct CDR3 sequences, around 45% seen once; the top ten hold 18%. This clonotype appeared a few times. Germline lookup yields CDR1 SQVTM and CDR2 ANQGSEA. Trimming left V 2 bases short and J 1 base short, with 8 bases between. The CDR3 length is 13 residues.

The material sequenced was blood. The genes are TRBV29-1 and TRBJ1-1; tentatively, D is TRBD1 (5 bases). This clonotype was sampled from a woman aged 55-70 years in good health. CDR3 nucleotide sequence: TGCAGCGTTGAAAGACAGACGAACACTGAAGCTTTCTTT. Translation gives CSVERQTNTEAFF.